This T cell receptor (beta chain) is drawn from a study of T cell repertoires in cytomegalovirus infection. Study as a whole: Recently identified HLA-C-restricted CMV epitopes and well-studied HLA-B-restricted CMV epitopes were used by the study. A matching HLA type, together with CMV infection, was signaled by public TCR beta signatures. Study results and limitations: Individuals carrying CMV plus the relevant HLA were identified by cumulative frequency of public TCR beta families.

The V gene's germline CDR1 is SGHAT and CDR2 FQNNGV. This CDR3 has 18 amino acids. The ends were cut back, 5 bases at V and 0 bases at J, with 17 bases in the middle. Concerning this clonotype itself: What it binds is not known.

Using its own MiXCR run on the reads, TCRdb lists one record per CDR3 protein. The table shows roughly 920,000 distinct CDR3 sequences, with around 31% occurring only once. The chain uses TRBV11-2 and TRBJ2-6, with a weak D call TRBD1 (6 bases). This receptor was taken from a human donor in good health (CMV status not recorded). Some clones in this sample may be carry-over from other donors' samples. The sample in question was cultured CD8+ T cells from PBMCs, obtained from culture after CMV antigen stimulation. The DNA of the CDR3 is TGTGCCAGCAGCGCCGCCGGGACATACGTCTCTGGGGCCAACGTCCTGACTTTC. Translation gives CASSAAGTYVSGANVLTF.